Below are 23 T cell receptor beta chains sequenced from a single sample in a study of T cells after yellow fever vaccination. TCRdb re-analysed the 5' RACE reads in MiXCR, keeping a single row per CDR3 protein. The profile shows about 130,000 distinct CDR3 sequences, 8.9% of them singletons. The sequencing used CD8+ T cells sorted from PBMCs, collected on the day of the yellow fever booster vaccination. Receptors were obtained from a man between 18 and 29 years old who received the YFV17D yellow fever vaccine.

This clonotype was picked up a small number of times. The rearrangement joins TRBV20-1 to TRBJ2-1; 7 bases agree with TRBD1. The germline V gene has CDR1 DFQATT and CDR2 SNEGSKA (reference sequence). The ends lost 5 bases at V and 0 bases at J; junction bases unmatched: 4. The CDR3 extends over 14 amino acids. Here the CDR3 reads CSAPRGSSYNEQFF. The CDR3 DNA follows: TGCAGTGCTCCCAGGGGGAGCTCCTACAATGAGCAGTTCTTC.

This rearrangement joins TRBV2 to TRBJ1-5; 10 positions agree with TRBD1. J gave up 4 bases and V 4 bases, and 10 bases lay outside the gene matches. The germline V gene encodes CDR1 SNHLY and CDR2 FYNNEI. The CDR3 spans 17 residues. The chain's CDR3 is CASSGPAGTGVNQPQHF. Written as DNA, the CDR3 is TGTGCCAGCAGTGGCCCCGCCGGGACAGGGGTTAATCAGCCCCAGCATTTT.

The V gene is TRBV29-1, the J gene TRBJ2-1; 8 nucleotides agree with TRBD2. Germline CDR1 SQVTM, CDR2 ANQGSEA. This CDR3 comprises 17 residues. V was pared by 3 bases and J by 0 bases, with 10 bases of the junction left unmatched. In DNA form, the CDR3 reads TGCAGCGTTGATGCACTAGCGGTTACTAGCTCCTACAATGAGCAGTTCTTC. It is translated as CSVDALAVTSSYNEQFF.

This clonotype was picked up many times. The V gene is TRBV6-5, the J gene TRBJ2-7; the match to TRBD1 covers 8 bases. This CDR3 is built from 13 residues. Losses at the gene ends were 5 bases for V and 4 bases for J; bases not matched to a gene: 4. The germline gives CDR1 MNHEY, CDR2 SVGAGI. The CDR3 here is CASSATGVYEQYF. The CDR3 nucleotides are TGTGCCAGCAGTGCGACAGGGGTATACGAGCAGTACTTC.

Only a few counts were recorded for this clonotype. As DNA, the CDR3 is TGTGCCAGCAGTTCAAGGGTGGACACTGAAGCTTTCTTT. It encodes CASSSRVDTEAFF. V is TRBV6-5 and J is TRBJ1-1; D ambiguous. Germline loops: CDR1 MNHEY, CDR2 SVGAGI. The CDR3 runs 13 residues. V was pared by 4 bases and J by 3 bases, with 9 bases between.

This clonotype has just a few counts. The rearrangement links TRBV9 to TRBJ1-4; unclear D gene. The CDR3 has 15 residues. Trimming left V 0 bases short and J 8 bases short, with 14 bases between. Germline lookup yields CDR1 SGDLS and CDR2 YYNGEE. The CDR3 sequence: CASSVEGGTGEKLFF. The CDR3 DNA sequence: TGTGCCAGCAGCGTAGAGGGAGGAACTGGGGAAAAACTGTTTTTT.

V is TRBV21-1 and J is TRBJ2-7; TRBD1 reflects the table's D call only, with no check against the DNA. TRBV21-1 is flagged as a pseudogene. The CDR3 covers 13 residues. The chain's CDR3 is CASSNKGTYEQYF. The DNA of the CDR3 is TGTGCCAGCAGCAACAAGGGGACCTACGAGCAGTACTTC.

There are many counts of this clonotype. The chain is built from TRBV11-3 and TRBJ2-1; D gene unclear. From germline, CDR1 is SGHNT and CDR2 YENEEA. This CDR3 contains 13 residues. The germline V and J ends were trimmed by 2 bases and 4 bases, with 6 bases remaining between them. Written as DNA, the CDR3 is TGTGCCAGCAGCTTAAGTGGATACAATGAGCAGTTCTTC. Residues: CASSLSGYNEQFF.

This clonotype was seen more than once but under ten times. The J gene is TRBJ2-3, the V gene TRBV7-2; D is ambiguous. CDR1 is SGHTA, CDR2 FQGNSA, per germline. Deletions cut 1 base from V and 5 bases from J, with 7 bases between. This CDR3 contains 13 residues. The CDR3 is CASSLDPGDTQYF. The CDR3 nucleotides are TGTGCCAGCAGCTTAGATCCGGGAGATACGCAGTATTTT.

CDR3: CASSQDLGATGAFF. CDR3 DNA: TGCGCCAGCAGCCAAGATCTAGGGGCCACGGGAGCTTTCTTT. The chain couples TRBV4-3 to TRBJ1-1, with D maybe TRBD1 (5 bases). Between the trimmed V and J ends, which lost 0 bases and 10 bases, there was a span of 15 bases. This CDR3 comprises 14 residues. Per germline, CDR1 LGHNA and CDR2 YSLEER.

V and J are TRBV7-9 and TRBJ2-3; D gene unclear. Germline V gene sequence: CDR1 SEHNR, CDR2 FQNEAQ (reference sequence). The germline V and J ends were trimmed by 6 bases and 6 bases, with 10 bases remaining between them. This CDR3 has 12 amino acids. CDR3 sequence: CASRTSLDTQYF. The CDR3 DNA reads as TGTGCCAGCAGGACTTCCCTGGATACGCAGTATTTT. The whole variable domain, remainder taken from reference TRBV7-9 and TRBJ2-3, is DTGVSQNPRHKITKRGQNVTFRCDPISEHNRLYWYRQTLGQGPEFLTYFQNEAQLEKSRLLSDRFSAERPKGSFSTLEIQRTEQGDSAMYLCASRTSLDTQYFGPGTRLTVL.

This clonotype was observed a few times. CDR3 bases: TGTGCCAGCAGCCCGGGACCTCGGCGGCGTACGCAGTATTTT. Translation gives CASSPGPRRRTQYF. The V gene is TRBV4-2, the J gene TRBJ2-3; D is tentatively TRBD1 or TRBD2 (5 bases each). The germline gives CDR1 LGHNA, CDR2 YNFKEQ. The CDR3 is 14 residues long. Trimming took 4 bases from V and 8 from J, leaving 16 bases between them.

Only a few counts were recorded for this clonotype. The CDR3 nucleotides are TGTGCCAGCAGCATTAATGAAAAACTGTTTTTT. The encoded protein is CASSINEKLFF. The chain employs TRBV6-2 or TRBV6-3 and TRBJ1-4; no definite D call. The CDR3 runs 11 residues. V was cut by 6 bases and J by 4 bases, with 3 bases left in between. Germline V gene data show CDR1 as MNHEY and CDR2 as SVGEGT.

This clonotype was counted between two and nine times. The DNA of the CDR3 is TGTGCCAGCAGTTACGGGTCAGGGGGCGCTCAGCCCTACGAGCAGTACGTC. Its translation is CASSYGSGGAQPYEQYV. The V call is TRBV6-6, the J call TRBJ2-7, with 8 positions matching TRBD1. The germline V gene encodes CDR1 MNHNY and CDR2 SVGAGI (reference sequence). V lost 2 bases, J lost 2 bases, and 11 bases stayed unmatched. The CDR3 has 17 amino acids.

This clonotype was counted between two and nine times. The CDR3 is CSAPYNEQFF. CDR3 nucleotide sequence: TGCAGTGCCCCGTACAATGAGCAGTTCTTC. This chain links TRBV20-1 with TRBJ2-1; D unclear. This CDR3 comprises 10 residues. Germline V gene data show CDR1 as DFQATT and CDR2 as SNEGSKA (reference sequence). V was cut by 6 bases and J by 4 bases, with 4 bases left in between.

This chain's CDR3 is CASSEGRVTGELFF. The CDR3 DNA follows: TGTGCCAGCAGCGAGGGACGGGTCACCGGGGAGCTGTTTTTT. The J gene is TRBJ2-2, the V gene TRBV4-2; tentatively, D is TRBD1 or TRBD2 (5 bases each). The CDR3 sequence is 14 residues long. Germline loops: CDR1 LGHNA, CDR2 YNFKEQ. Trimming left V 5 bases short and J 4 bases short, with 11 bases between.

This clonotype was seen a few times. This chain connects TRBV29-1 to TRBJ2-2; D not certain. CDR3 size: 13 residues. The germline V gene encodes CDR1 SQVTM and CDR2 ANQGSEA. Trimming left V 4 bases short and J 3 bases short, with 9 bases between. CDR3 residues: CSVVWADTGELFF. DNA for the CDR3: TGCAGCGTTGTATGGGCGGACACCGGGGAGCTGTTTTTT.

The gene calls are TRBV4-1 and TRBJ2-3; the D is unclear. CDR1 MGHRA and CDR2 YSYEKL come from the germline V gene. The CDR3 consists of 17 residues. Trimming took 1 base from V and 0 from J, leaving 14 bases between them. The CDR3 loop reads CASSQGGRAPSTDTQYF. The CDR3 DNA is TGCGCCAGCAGCCAAGGCGGCCGGGCCCCTAGCACAGATACGCAGTATTTT.

This clonotype was picked up a small number of times. The rearrangement joins TRBV27 to TRBJ1-6, with D possibly TRBD1 on 5 matching bases. Germline CDR1 and CDR2: MNHEY and SMNVEV (reference sequence). V was shortened by 4 bases and J by 3 bases, with 7 bases between the two germline ends. The CDR3 totals 14 residues. Written as DNA, the CDR3 is TGTGCCAGCAGTTCGGACAACTATAATTCACCCCTCCACTTT. Residues: CASSSDNYNSPLHF.

Only a few counts were recorded for this clonotype. The J gene is TRBJ2-7, the V gene TRBV7-6, with 8 bases lining up with TRBD2. CDR1 SGHVS and CDR2 FNYEAQ come from the germline V gene. The CDR3 is made up of 16 amino acids. V lost 5 bases to trimming and J lost 4 bases; unmatched junction nucleotides: 13. The CDR3 DNA follows: TGTGCCAGCAGCGAGGAACACGGGGGGGCCCAGTACGAGCAGTACTTC. This encodes CASSEEHGGAQYEQYF.

This clonotype showed up many times. The chain recombines TRBV7-8 with TRBJ2-5; D is uncertain. CDR1 is SGHVS, CDR2 FQNEAQ, per germline. The germline V and J ends were trimmed by 1 base and 1 base, with 7 bases remaining between them. The CDR3 is 14 residues long. The CDR3 loop reads CASSLVGSQETQYF. For the CDR3, the DNA is TGTGCCAGCAGCTTAGTCGGCAGCCAAGAGACCCAGTACTTC.

This clonotype was observed a few times. J is TRBJ2-7 and V is TRBV7-9; no clear D gene. Trimming pared 1 base from V and 5 bases from J, leaving 6 bases between. The CDR3 is made up of 12 amino acids. CDR1 is SEHNR and CDR2 is FQNEAQ in the germline V gene (reference sequence). The CDR3 sequence is CASSLGFNEQYF. Here the CDR3 DNA reads TGTGCCAGCAGCTTAGGTTTCAACGAGCAGTACTTC. Full variable domain (remainder filled in from reference TRBV7-9 and TRBJ2-7): DTGVSQNPRHKITKRGQNVTFRCDPISEHNRLYWYRQTLGQGPEFLTYFQNEAQLEKSRLLSDRFSAERPKGSFSTLEIQRTEQGDSAMYLCASSLGFNEQYFGPGTRLTVT.

In this sample, this clonotype turned up a few times. CDR3 sequence reads: CASRNGVNTEAFF. The CDR3 DNA is TGTGCCAGCAGGAATGGAGTGAACACTGAAGCTTTCTTT. The chain couples TRBV11-2 to TRBJ1-1, with D hard to call. V lost 6 bases, J lost 0 bases, and 8 bases lay in between. CDR1 and CDR2 from the germline V gene are SGHAT and FQNNGV. This CDR3 has 13 residues.